This entry is about one T cell receptor beta chain. This clonotype was detected only a few times. The target of this receptor is not known. No much larger clonotype is one base removed from it; base qualities were not supplied. The data stem from a study of T-cell reconstitution after alpha-beta-depleted transplantation in children (dated by TCRdb to 2015 to 2016). Context from the whole study: Using TCR repertoire profiling, the study quantitatively followed how T-cell immune reconstitution unfolded in children after TCRalphabeta/CD19-depleted allogeneic hematopoietic cell transplantation.

What the research found in general, with its limitations: In some patients, the high TCRbeta diversity seen at day 60 was put down to recipient T cells and intrathymic progenitors that had survived conditioning. The frequencies of hyperexpanded clones fell over the following months, and after one year, T-cell counts and TCRbeta diversity were mostly attributed to newly produced T cells. The apparently early recovery of alphabetaT-cell counts about two months after transplant reportedly depended on only several hundred rapidly expanded clones that came from non-depleted graft cells.

Library creation used PCR. Sequencing was performed on an Illumina HiSeq 2500. Molecular barcoding was employed in the preparation of TCR libraries, with unique molecular identifiers being used to normalize TCRbeta repertoire quantification. The public reads were reanalyzed by TCRdb: fastp trimming at Q25, MiXCR alignment, in-frame beta chains only. Every distinct CDR3 protein forms one entry, paired with its most common genes and DNA. This sample gives some 440,000 distinct CDR3 sequences in total; roughly 16% of them show up just once. The ten largest clones take up roughly 27% of the sample. The treatment or condition label here, explained by the study, means: allogeneic hematopoietic cell transplantation with graft depleted of TCRalphabeta T cells and CD19 B cells. TCRalphabeta/CD19-depleted allogeneic hematopoietic cell grafts were given to the transplant recipients, all of whom were children.

Source: PBMCs, mostly from graft donor cells, taken 360 days after TCRalphabeta/CD19-depleted stem cell transplant. This sequence was found in a boy younger than two who had a stem cell transplant for Wiskott-Aldrich syndrome, so the T cells may come from the graft donor.

This receptor carries the CDR3 CSARALSGANVLTF. The nucleotide sequence reads TGCAGTGCTAGAGCGCTCTCTGGGGCCAACGTCCTGACTTTC. In this chain, TRBV20-1 is recombined with TRBJ2-6, with the D gene too uncertain to name. CDR1 DFQATT and CDR2 SNEGSKA are derived from the germline V gene (reference sequence). The germline ends are 4 bases apart after V is trimmed by 1 base and J by 0 bases. The CDR3 spans 14 residues, from the cysteine through the phenylalanine. Just the 42-base CDR3 DNA is kept, in frame starting at base 1.